These T cell receptor beta chains were read from a single sample in a study of technical replicates of blood from a few donors. Some clones are missing from TCRdb's copy, which holds only in-frame ones; the method was immunoSEQ multiplex PCR. The profile shows 95,000 or so clones, 95% of them singletons. Input material: T cells isolated from PBMCs. The receptor source for this set is a human donor in good health. Both conserved end residues are trimmed from each CDR3. Each record gives: J gene, D gene, clone size, V gene, CDR3 protein. A D gene is named only where the DNA matches it firmly. Some rows mark clone size as missing; the rest say once, few, many or name a class of expanded clone.

TRBJ1-1 NA once TRBV29-1 SAGNRPQAYTEAF
TRBJ1-1 TRBD1 NA TRBV5-6 ASSYTQGATEAF
TRBJ2-3 TRBD1 NA TRBV5-4 ASSLPGGTDTQY
TRBJ1-4 NA NA TRBV6-6 ASSYTTTLGEKLF
TRBJ1-1 NA NA TRBV27 ASSLKRNTEAF
TRBJ1-5 NA NA TRBV28 ASNYPDSLNQPQH
TRBJ2-5 NA NA TRBV14 ASSQLQNGVETQY
TRBJ1-1 NA NA TRBV6-5 ASSYGEGRRTEAF
TRBJ1-2 NA once TRBV30 AWIFARYGYT
TRBJ1-5 TRBD1 NA TRBV2 ASRGQGGYQPQH
TRBJ2-2 NA NA TRBV19 ASSKPGSARTGELF
TRBJ2-7 TRBD1 NA TRBV10-3 ATQNRQGSYEQY
TRBJ1-5 NA few TRBV5-6 ASSLSGRDNQPQH
TRBJ2-7 NA NA TRBV7-8 ASSGKSGQSSYEQY
TRBJ2-5 NA NA TRBV18 ASSPVKETQY
TRBJ2-7 TRBD2 NA TRBV4-3 ASSPGLAGSYEQY
TRBJ1-3 NA NA TRBV5-4 ASSLGDYSGNTIY
TRBJ2-7 TRBD2 NA TRBV19 ASKRDDSYEQY
TRBJ2-7 TRBD2 NA TRBV10-2 ATLGLAGIRSYEQY
TRBJ1-1 NA NA TRBV6-5 ASSITGRTEAF
TRBJ1-1 NA NA TRBV15 ATSRSNPNTEAF
TRBJ1-1 TRBD1 NA TRBV4-2 ASSQQGANTEAF
TRBJ1-2 NA few TRBV2 ASTNGYT
TRBJ2-2 NA NA TRBV7-3 ASSRGFTGELF
TRBJ2-7 NA NA TRBV4-3 ASSQGLRVYEQY
TRBJ1-2 NA NA TRBV6-1 ASSDLNLRGYT
TRBJ1-2 NA NA TRBV7-9 ASSIDSLNYGYT
TRBJ2-5 NA NA TRBV4-3 ASSQDVHETQY
TRBJ1-2 NA NA TRBV19 ASSSGIRYGYT
TRBJ2-4 TRBD2 NA TRBV7-9 ASSLAPSGDKNIQY
TRBJ2-7 TRBD1 NA TRBV4-3 ASSPSLQGAYEQY
TRBJ1-1 NA NA TRBV14 ASSQGGNTEAF
TRBJ1-3 TRBD1 NA TRBV30 AWSVRRDRVGNTIY
TRBJ2-6 NA NA TRBV4-1 ASSHSNTGKGANVLT
TRBJ2-1 NA NA TRBV11-2 ASSLDRRYNEQF
TRBJ2-3 NA NA TRBV16 ASSQSRWTGTNADTQY
TRBJ2-6 TRBD2 NA TRBV5-8 ASSLLAGFLSGANVLT
TRBJ2-1 NA NA TRBV5-4 ASSLRGGEEKF
TRBJ2-3 NA NA TRBV7-3 ASSLLTGDTDTQY
TRBJ2-3 NA NA TRBV28 ASSPRGKGADTQY
TRBJ2-7 NA NA TRBV10-3 AINDGTSLVYEQY
TRBJ2-3 TRBD2 NA TRBV5-1 ASSLGGGSGTDTQY
TRBJ1-5 NA NA TRBV15 ATRGVGVYSNQPQH
TRBJ2-5 NA NA TRBV2 ASSTGFRETQY
TRBJ2-3 TRBD2 NA TRBV5-4 ASSPATSGTVDTQY
TRBJ2-3 TRBD2 NA TRBV5-4 ASSLLRGSYLADTQY
TRBJ2-5 TRBD2 NA TRBV11-3 ASSLGLASQETQY
TRBJ1-5 NA NA TRBV28 ASSYLLAGDQPQH
TRBJ2-1 NA NA TRBV7-2 ASSPRVGREEF
TRBJ1-2 TRBD1 NA TRBV29-1 SVEVKTGFYGYT
TRBJ2-7 TRBD2 NA TRBV2 ATSAGDRFPYEQY
TRBJ2-7 NA NA TRBV11-3 ASSYGPYYEQY